The 8 T cell receptor beta chains presented below share a single source sample, sequenced in a study of OX40 agonist ivuxolimab in advanced cancers. This table comes from immunoSEQ multiplex PCR, and its TCRdb copy is limited to in-frame clones, with some not included. This sample carries tens of thousands of clones, less than 85% of them seen once, and the ten largest clones take roughly 6.6%. The starting material was CD4+ or CD8+ T cells sorted from blood, obtained in a trial of the OX40 agonist ivuxolimab. The receptors here all came from an adult with an advanced solid tumor such as melanoma, head and neck, liver or kidney cancer.

The V and J genes are TRBV1 and TRBJ2-4; TRBD2 reflects the table's D call only, with no check against the DNA. TRBV1 is annotated as a pseudogene. This CDR3 is 16 amino acids long. This CDR3 reads CTSTPERPLAKNIQYF. The CDR3 region has the DNA TGCACCAGCACCCCAGAACGCCCACTGGCCAAAAACATTCAGTACTTC.

The chain links TRBV7-3 to TRBJ2-2, with TRBD2 identical over 7 bases. The length of the CDR3 is 16 residues. Germline-derived CDR1 and CDR2 are SGHTA and FQGTGA. V lost 7 bases and J lost 4; bases outside the gene matches: 12. The CDR3 sequence is CASTPGGSRVTGELFF. CDR3 coding DNA: TGTGCCAGCACCCCGGGGGGTAGCAGGGTCACCGGGGAGCTGTTTTTT.

This chain joins TRBV30 and TRBJ2-1, with D perhaps matching TRBD2 (5 bases). The CDR3 loop spans 14 amino acids. Germline lookup yields CDR1 GTSNPN and CDR2 SVGIG (reference sequence). CDR3 sequence: CAASKSRSYNEQFF. The DNA of the CDR3 is TGTGCTGCTAGCAAGAGCCGCTCCTACAATGAGCAGTTCTTC.

A few counts support this clone. The chain has TRBV5-6 and TRBJ2-4, with D tentatively TRBD2 (5 bases). Deletions cut 0 bases from V and 7 bases from J, with 11 bases between. Germline CDR1 and CDR2: SGHDT and YYEEEE. The CDR3 totals 14 residues. The CDR3 reads CASSLGMRENIQYF. In nucleotides, the CDR3 is TGTGCCAGCAGCTTGGGAATGAGGGAGAACATTCAGTACTTC.

This chain joins TRBV19 and TRBJ2-2, with TRBD1 matching over 8 bases. The V segment lost 5 bases and the J segment 2 bases; nucleotides outside the gene matches: 10. Germline V gene data show CDR1 as LNHDA and CDR2 as SQIVND (reference sequence). The CDR3 has 17 residues. This chain's CDR3 is CASSGWTGNKNTGELFF. The CDR3 region has the DNA TGTGCCAGTAGTGGTTGGACAGGGAACAAAAACACCGGGGAGCTGTTTTTT.

The gene calls are TRBV5-1 and TRBJ1-2; 9 bases line up with TRBD1. After removal of 2 bases from V and 6 bases from J, the junction contained 2 bases not matched to a gene. In germline, CDR1 is SGHRS, CDR2 YFSETQ. The CDR3 is made up of 13 amino acids. The CDR3 nucleotides read TGCGCCAGCAGCTTCGGGACAGGGAATGGCTACACCTTC. Its translation: CASSFGTGNGYTF. The variable domain in full, completed from reference TRBV5-1 and TRBJ1-2, reads KAGVTQTPRYLIKTRGQQVTLSCSPISGHRSVSWYQQTPGQGLQFLFEYFSETQRNKGNFPGRFSGRQFSNSRSEMNVSTLELGDSALYLCASSFGTGNGYTFGSGTRLTVV.

V usage is TRBV7-2 and J usage is TRBJ2-3; the match to TRBD2 covers 11 bases. Unmatched junction bases numbered 6, after V lost 3 bases and J lost 1 base. CDR1 is SGHTA, CDR2 FQGNSA, per germline. CDR3 size: 17 residues. The CDR3 DNA sequence: TGTGCCAGCAGCTTCCTAGTAGCGGGAGGGCGCACAGATACGCAGTATTTT. Protein sequence: CASSFLVAGGRTDTQYF.

Points on this clone: The same CDR3 also results from other DNA sequences found in this sample. The chain links TRBV7-9 to TRBJ2-3; no reliable D call. Trimming took 5 bases from V and 2 from J, leaving 8 bases between them. Per the germline V gene, CDR1 is SEHNR and CDR2 is FQNEAQ (reference sequence). The CDR3 contains 13 residues. CDR3 sequence: CASSLGSTDTQYF. CDR3 in DNA: TGTGCCAGCAGCCTAGGGTCCACAGATACGCAGTATTTT. Filled out from reference TRBV7-9 and TRBJ2-3, the complete variable domain reads DTGVSQNPRHKITKRGQNVTFRCDPISEHNRLYWYRQTLGQGPEFLTYFQNEAQLEKSRLLSDRFSAERPKGSFSTLEIQRTEQGDSAMYLCASSLGSTDTQYFGPGTRLTVL.